This TCR beta chain was recorded in a study of OX40 agonist ivuxolimab in advanced cancers. With regard to the full study: The costimulatory receptor OX40 (CD134) was targeted by ivuxolimab, a fully human IgG2 agonistic monoclonal antibody. Intravenous ivuxolimab was administered to patients every 2 weeks at six dose levels: 0.01, 0.1, 0.3, 1.5, 3 and 10 mg/kg. Among the approximately 50 dose-escalation patients, about 19 had hepatocellular carcinoma, approximately 15 melanoma, 9 renal cell carcinoma and 9 head and neck cancer. The dose-escalation cohort was 82.7% male with a mean age of about 60 years, ranging from 23 to 79. Prior anti-PD-1, anti-PD-L1 or anti-CTLA-4 therapy was permitted, and about two fifths of dose-escalation patients had received checkpoint inhibitors. Three dose-escalation patients achieved partial responses, one with hepatocellular carcinoma and two with cutaneous melanoma. The point of sequencing TCRbeta in the periphery was to test whether ivuxolimab changed TCR sequence diversity and drove clonal T-cell expansion. The paper reports the monotherapy dose-escalation portion (N = 52 patients) of the phase I ivuxolimab trial.

This clone has just one count. There is no known antigen for this receptor. Within one base of it there is no much larger clone, and no base qualities were kept. For sequencing of the TCRbeta CDR3 region, genomic DNA was extracted from the sorted cells. The immunoSEQ Assay was used to sequence the TCRbeta CDR3 regions. Sourced from immuneACCESS, this table was stored by TCRdb with only in-frame sequences that have V and J called. A share of the clones is absent; for the studies checked, an unresolved V gene accounts for under half, and the remainder has no known explanation. The sample table shows about 56,000 clones, and around four fifths are seen once. Around 4.5% of the sample lies in the top ten. Patients with a history of autoimmune disease or receiving systemic immunosuppression were excluded from the trial. Peripheral blood for TCR sequencing was collected from all dose cohorts at baseline, on cycle 4 day 1, and on cycle 7 day 1. The samples were drawn from a first-in-human, open-label, multicenter phase I dose-escalation trial of ivuxolimab. Adults with locally advanced or metastatic head and neck squamous cell, hepatocellular, melanoma or renal cell carcinoma were enrolled in the trial. Before TCR sequencing, CD4+ T cells and CD8+ T cells from peripheral blood were sorted into separate populations.

V is clipped by 0 bases and J by 4 bases, and the sequence between their germline boundaries is 4 bases long. The CDR3 covers 13 residues, taking in both the cysteine and the phenylalanine. Kept here is only the CDR3 DNA, which spans 39 bases and is read in frame from base 1. The germline V gene supplies CDR1 MGHRA and CDR2 YSYEKL. Summary of the overall study and its limitations: After ivuxolimab, CD8+ T cells had more expanded clones than CD4+ T cells on average. Antigen specificity was not determined for the clonally expanded peripheral T cells. At doses of 0.1 to 3.0 mg/kg, clonal expansion of both CD4+ and CD8+ blood T cells was observed from baseline to week 6. Low levels of normalized T-cell clonal expansion were also seen in some nonresponding patients. In the 0.1-3.0 mg/kg groups, partial responders had among the lowest normalized peripheral clonal expansion, particularly in CD8+ T cells.

This sequence originates from an adult with an advanced solid tumor such as melanoma, head and neck, liver or kidney cancer. This sequence uses TRBV4-1 and TRBJ1-5, with no confident D gene call. This material consisted of CD4+ or CD8+ T cells sorted from blood, taken in a trial of the OX40 agonist ivuxolimab. At the DNA level, the sequence is TGCGCCAGCAGCCAAGATCAGAATCAGCCCCAGCATTTT. It codes for CASSQDQNQPQHF.